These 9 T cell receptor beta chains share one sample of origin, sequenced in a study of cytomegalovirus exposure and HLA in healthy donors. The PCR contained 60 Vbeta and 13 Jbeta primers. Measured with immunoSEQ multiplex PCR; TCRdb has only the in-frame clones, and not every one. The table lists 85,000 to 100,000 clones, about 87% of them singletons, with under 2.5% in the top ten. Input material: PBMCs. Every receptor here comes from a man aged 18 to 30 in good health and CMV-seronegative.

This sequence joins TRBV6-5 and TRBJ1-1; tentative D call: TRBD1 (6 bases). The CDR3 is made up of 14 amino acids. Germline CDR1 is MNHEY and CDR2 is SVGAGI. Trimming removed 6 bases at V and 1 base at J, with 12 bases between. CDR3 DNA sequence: TGTGCCAGCAGGCCGAGGGGGGGGAACACTGAAGCTTTCTTT. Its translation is CASRPRGGNTEAFF.

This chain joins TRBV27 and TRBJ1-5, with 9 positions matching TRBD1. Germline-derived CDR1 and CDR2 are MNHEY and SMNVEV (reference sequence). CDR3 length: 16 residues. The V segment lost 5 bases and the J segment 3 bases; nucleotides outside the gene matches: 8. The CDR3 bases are TGTGCCAGCAGTCCGAGACAGGGGGGAGCCAATCAGCCCCAGCATTTT. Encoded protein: CASSPRQGGANQPQHF.

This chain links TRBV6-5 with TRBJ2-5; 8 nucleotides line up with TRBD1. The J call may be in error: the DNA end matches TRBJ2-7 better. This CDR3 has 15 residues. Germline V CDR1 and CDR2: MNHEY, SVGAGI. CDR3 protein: CASRHTTGANYEQYF. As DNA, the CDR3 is TGTGCCAGCAGACACACGACAGGGGCCAACTACGAGCAGTACTTC.

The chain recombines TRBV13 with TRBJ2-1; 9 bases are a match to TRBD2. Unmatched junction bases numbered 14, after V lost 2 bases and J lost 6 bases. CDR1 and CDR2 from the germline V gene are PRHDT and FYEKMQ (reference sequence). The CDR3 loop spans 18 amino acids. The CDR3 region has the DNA TGTGCCAGCAGCTTACGGGTAACCGGGACTAGCCAAATCAATGAGCAGTTCTTC. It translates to CASSLRVTGTSQINEQFF.

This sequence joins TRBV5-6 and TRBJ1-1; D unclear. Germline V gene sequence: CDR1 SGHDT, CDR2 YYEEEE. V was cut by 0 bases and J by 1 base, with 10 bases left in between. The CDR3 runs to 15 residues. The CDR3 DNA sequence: TGTGCCAGCAGCTTGGTCGTTCAGAAGAACACTGAAGCTTTCTTT. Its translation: CASSLVVQKNTEAFF.

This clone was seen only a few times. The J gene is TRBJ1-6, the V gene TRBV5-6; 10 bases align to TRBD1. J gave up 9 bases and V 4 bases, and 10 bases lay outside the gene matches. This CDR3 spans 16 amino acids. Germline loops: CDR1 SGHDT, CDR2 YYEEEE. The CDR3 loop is CASSPGTGARSSPLHF. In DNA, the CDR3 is TGTGCCAGCAGCCCCGGGACAGGGGCGAGGAGTTCACCCCTCCACTTT. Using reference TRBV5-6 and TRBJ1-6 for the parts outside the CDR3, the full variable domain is DAGVTQSPTHLIKTRGQQVTLRCSPKSGHDTVSWYQQALGQGPQFIFQYYEEEERQRGNFPDRFSGHQFPNYSSELNVNALLLGDSALYLCASSPGTGARSSPLHFGNGTRLTVT.

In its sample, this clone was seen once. CDR3 sequence reads: CASSQGGTAGYEQYF. CDR3 DNA: TGTGCCAGCAGCCAGGGGGGGACGGCCGGCTACGAGCAGTACTTC. The genes are TRBV4-2 and TRBJ2-7; 7 bases are shared with TRBD2. Germline loops: CDR1 LGHNA, CDR2 YNFKEQ. After removal of 3 bases from V and 3 bases from J, the junction contained 8 bases not matched to a gene. The CDR3 is 15 residues long.

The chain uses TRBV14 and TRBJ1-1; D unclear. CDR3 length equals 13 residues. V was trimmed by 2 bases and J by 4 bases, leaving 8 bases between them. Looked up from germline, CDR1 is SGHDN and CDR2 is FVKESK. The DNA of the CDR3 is TGTGCCAGCAGCCAAAGGTCGGGCACTGAAGCTTTCTTT. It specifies CASSQRSGTEAFF.

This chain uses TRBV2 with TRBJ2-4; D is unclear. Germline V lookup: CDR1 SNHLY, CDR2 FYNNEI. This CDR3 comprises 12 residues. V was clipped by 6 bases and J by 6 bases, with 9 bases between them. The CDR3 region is CASSRLGNIQYF. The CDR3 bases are TGTGCCAGCAGCCGCCTCGGAAACATTCAGTACTTC. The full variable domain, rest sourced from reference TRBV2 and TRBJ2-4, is EPEVTQTPSHQVTQMGQEVILRCVPISNHLYFYWYRQILGQKVEFLVSFYNNEISEKSEIFDDQFSVERPDGSNFTLKIRSTKLEDSAMYFCASSRLGNIQYFGAGTRLSVL.